This T cell receptor beta chain was captured by sequencing in a study of blood T cells in healthy people across ages. Primers used in a second PCR of about 7 to 11 cycles were a sample-barcoded 5' primer and a J-beta primer mix. TCRdb ran MiXCR on the 5' RACE reads and lists one entry per CDR3 protein. The sample has fewer than 1 million distinct CDR3 sequences, roughly 44% seen once; the top ten hold about 21%. The donors, aged roughly 6 to 90, were healthy Caucasians from Russia. Sequencing was performed on blood. This TCR was sampled from a man between 60 and 75 years old in good health.

The CDR3 is CASSLDQDRGQFF. The CDR3 DNA is TGTGCCAGCAGCTTAGACCAAGACAGGGGGCAGTTCTTC. This rearrangement joins TRBV11-2 to TRBJ2-1; 8 bases agree with TRBD1. The J segment lost 12 bases and the V segment lost 0 bases, leaving 4 bases of the junction unmatched. From germline, CDR1 is SGHAT and CDR2 FQNNGV. This CDR3 has 13 residues.